The 6 T cell receptor beta chains reported below all come from one sample, sequenced in a study of CD8 T cells in ankylosing spondylitis (dated 2017 in TCRdb). The method was 5' RACE. The data were produced on an Illumina MiSeq. TCRdb itself trimmed the public reads at Q25 with fastp, ran MiXCR and retained productive beta chains. A single entry per CDR3 protein holds the most common genes and DNA from its merged rows. The sample table lists 30,000 to 45,000 distinct CDR3 sequences, approximately 17% of them with a count of one. The ten largest account for 45% of the sample. The sequencing sample was made of blood. The source of these receptors is a male donor with ankylosing spondylitis or in good health (not recorded which).

Only a few counts were recorded for this clonotype. The rearrangement joins TRBV20-1 to TRBJ1-4, with unresolved D. Trimming stripped 3 bases from V and 8 bases from J, with 16 bases between. This CDR3 has 14 amino acids. Germline V lookup: CDR1 DFQATT, CDR2 SNEGSKA (reference sequence). The DNA of the CDR3 is TGCAGTGCTAGTGACAACACGGGTAACGAAAAACTGTTTTTT. It specifies CSASDNTGNEKLFF.

V gene TRBV15 combines with J gene TRBJ2-2; D is unclear. The V end was cut by 1 base, the J end by 5 bases, with 5 bases between. Germline V gene sequence: CDR1 LNHNV, CDR2 YYDKDF (reference sequence). The CDR3 loop spans 13 amino acids. The CDR3 DNA is TGTGCCACCAGCAGAGGGTGGACCGGGGAGCTGTTTTTT. Translation gives CATSRGWTGELFF.

The chain carries TRBV20-1 and TRBJ2-7; tentative D call: TRBD1 (6 bases). There are 14 residues in the CDR3. Trimming took off 6 bases at V and 0 bases at J, with 15 bases between the two ends. Germline V gene data show CDR1 as DFQATT and CDR2 as SNEGSKA (reference sequence). CDR3 residues: CSAGGQYPSYEQYF. The CDR3, as DNA: TGCAGTGCAGGAGGACAGTACCCCTCCTACGAGCAGTACTTC.

This chain joins TRBV29-1 and TRBJ2-3; 7 positions agree with TRBD2. CDR3 length equals 15 residues. The germline V gene encodes CDR1 SQVTM and CDR2 ANQGSEA. J was trimmed by 1 base and V by 5 bases; bases with no gene match: 9. This CDR3 reads CSVIPPGGGTDTQYF. The CDR3 DNA follows: TGCAGCGTTATCCCCCCGGGGGGTGGCACAGATACGCAGTATTTT.

This clonotype was counted between two and nine times. This rearrangement joins TRBV5-6 to TRBJ1-3; D is unclear. Germline values: CDR1 SGHDT, CDR2 YYEEEE. CDR3 length: 16 residues. Trimming shortened V by 4 bases and J by 0 bases, and 14 bases separated the two germline ends. CDR3 nucleotides: TGTGCCAGCAGCCTTCTTCACCGAACCTCTGGAAACACCATATATTTT. It specifies CASSLLHRTSGNTIYF.

There are a few counts of this clonotype. This sequence joins TRBV12-3 or TRBV12-4 and TRBJ2-3; D may be TRBD1 (6 bases). The CDR3 length is 15 residues. V was shortened by 2 bases and J by 7 bases, with 16 bases between the two germline ends. In DNA form, the CDR3 reads TGTGCCAGCAGTTTAACTGCTAACAGGGTTTATACGCAGTATTTT. It is translated as CASSLTANRVYTQYF.